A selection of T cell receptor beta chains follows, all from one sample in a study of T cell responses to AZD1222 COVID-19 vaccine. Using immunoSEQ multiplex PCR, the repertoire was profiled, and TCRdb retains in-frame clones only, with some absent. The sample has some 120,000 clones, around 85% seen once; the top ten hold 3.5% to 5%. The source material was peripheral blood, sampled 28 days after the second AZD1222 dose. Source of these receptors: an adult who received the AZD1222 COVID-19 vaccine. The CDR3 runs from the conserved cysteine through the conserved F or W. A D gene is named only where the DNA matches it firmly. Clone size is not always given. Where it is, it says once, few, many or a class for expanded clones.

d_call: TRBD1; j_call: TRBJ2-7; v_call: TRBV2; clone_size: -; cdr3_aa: CASSDGGQGSYEQYF; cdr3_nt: TGTGCCAGCAGTGACGGGGGACAGGGGTCTTACGAGCAGTACTTC
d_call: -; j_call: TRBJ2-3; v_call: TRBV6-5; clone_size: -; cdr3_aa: CASRRSEDTQYF; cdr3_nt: TGTGCCAGCAGGAGAAGTGAGGATACGCAGTATTTT
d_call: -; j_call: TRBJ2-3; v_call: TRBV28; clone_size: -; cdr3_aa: CASSFGGLDTQYF; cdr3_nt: TGTGCCAGCAGTTTCGGGGGGCTGGATACGCAGTATTTT
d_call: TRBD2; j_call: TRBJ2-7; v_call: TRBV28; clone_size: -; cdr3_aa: CASLNPGGAIDEQYF; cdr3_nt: TGTGCCAGCCTCAACCCCGGGGGGGCAATTGACGAGCAGTACTTC
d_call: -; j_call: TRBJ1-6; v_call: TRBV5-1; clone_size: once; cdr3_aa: CARSPGGGLEGSPLHF; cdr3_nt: TGCGCCCGCAGCCCGGGGGGGGGCCTTGAGGGTTCACCCCTCCACTTT
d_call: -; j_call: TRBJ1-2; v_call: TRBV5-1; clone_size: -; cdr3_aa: CASSFTGGRYGYTF; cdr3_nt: TGCGCCAGCAGCTTTACAGGTGGAAGGTATGGCTACACCTTC
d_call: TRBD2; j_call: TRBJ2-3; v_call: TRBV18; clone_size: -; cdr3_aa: CASSPATLSGGGGTQYF; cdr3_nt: TGTGCCAGCTCACCCGCTACACTTAGCGGGGGAGGAGGTACGCAGTATTTT
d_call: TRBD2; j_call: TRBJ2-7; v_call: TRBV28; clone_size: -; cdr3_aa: CASSKLAGALYEQYF; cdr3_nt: TGTGCCAGCAGCAAGCTAGCGGGGGCACTCTACGAGCAGTACTTC
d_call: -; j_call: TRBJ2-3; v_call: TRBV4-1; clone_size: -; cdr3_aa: CASSQESLPTDTQYF; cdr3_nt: TGCGCCAGCAGCCAAGAGAGTCTCCCCACAGATACGCAGTATTTT
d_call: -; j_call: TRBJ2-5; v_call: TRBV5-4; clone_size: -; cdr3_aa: CASSVEGGANQETQYF; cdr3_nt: TGTGCCAGCAGCGTCGAAGGTGGGGCGAACCAAGAGACCCAGTACTTC
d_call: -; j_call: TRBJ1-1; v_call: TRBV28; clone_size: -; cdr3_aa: CASSSGLMNTEAFF; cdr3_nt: TGTGCCAGCAGTTCGGGGCTTATGAACACTGAAGCTTTCTTT
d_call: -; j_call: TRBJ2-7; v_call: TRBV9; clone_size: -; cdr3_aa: CASSARDDPYEQYF; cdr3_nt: TGTGCCAGCAGCGCCCGGGACGATCCTTACGAGCAGTACTTC
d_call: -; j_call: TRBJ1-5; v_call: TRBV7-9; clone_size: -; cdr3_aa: CASSLGQGHQPQHF; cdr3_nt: TGTGCCAGCAGCTTAGGCCAGGGACATCAGCCCCAGCATTTT
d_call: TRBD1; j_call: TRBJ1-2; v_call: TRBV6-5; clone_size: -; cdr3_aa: CASMEGQGGGYTF; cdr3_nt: TGTGCCAGCATGGAGGGACAGGGAGGTGGCTACACCTTC
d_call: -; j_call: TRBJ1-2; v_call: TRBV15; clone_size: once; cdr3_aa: CATSTGTLGRSNYGYTF; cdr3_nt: TGTGCCACCAGCACCGGGACTTTAGGGCGATCCAACTATGGCTACACCTTC
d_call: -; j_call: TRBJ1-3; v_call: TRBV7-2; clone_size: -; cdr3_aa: CASSLQGPTLDSGNTIYF; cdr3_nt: TGTGCCAGCAGCTTACAGGGTCCCACGCTCGACTCTGGAAACACCATATATTTT
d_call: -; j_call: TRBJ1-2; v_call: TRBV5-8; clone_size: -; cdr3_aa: CASSPRGLGNYGYTF; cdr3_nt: TGTGCCAGCAGCCCCCGAGGCTTGGGAAACTATGGCTACACCTTC
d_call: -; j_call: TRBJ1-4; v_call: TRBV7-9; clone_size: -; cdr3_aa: CASSTMIDLNAEKLFF; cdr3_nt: TGTGCCAGCAGCACCATGATTGACCTCAATGCCGAAAAACTGTTTTTT
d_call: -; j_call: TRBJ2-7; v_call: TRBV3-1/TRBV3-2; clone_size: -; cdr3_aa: CASSFRTGRGGFSYEQYF; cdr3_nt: TGTGCCAGCAGCTTCCGGACAGGACGCGGGGGGTTCTCCTACGAGCAGTACTTC
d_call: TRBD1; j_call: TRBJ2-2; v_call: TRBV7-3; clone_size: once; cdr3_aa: CASGPGQQTGELFF; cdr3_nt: TGTGCCAGCGGACCGGGACAGCAGACCGGGGAGCTGTTTTTT
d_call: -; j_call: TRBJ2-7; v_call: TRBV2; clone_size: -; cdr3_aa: CASSPNGPYEQYF; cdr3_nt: TGTGCCAGCAGCCCGAACGGGCCCTACGAGCAGTACTTC
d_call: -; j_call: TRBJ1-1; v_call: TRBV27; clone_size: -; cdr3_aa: CASSLGQNTEAFF; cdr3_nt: TGTGCCAGCAGTTTGGGACAGAACACTGAAGCTTTCTTT
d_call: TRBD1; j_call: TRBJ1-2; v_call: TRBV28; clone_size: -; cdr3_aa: CASSEGTGYLLGYTF; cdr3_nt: TGTGCCAGCAGCGAAGGGACAGGATACCTATTAGGCTACACCTTC
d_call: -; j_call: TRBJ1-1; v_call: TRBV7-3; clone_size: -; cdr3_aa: CASSPHADVNTEAFF; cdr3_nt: TGTGCCAGCAGCCCCCACGCGGATGTGAACACTGAAGCTTTCTTT
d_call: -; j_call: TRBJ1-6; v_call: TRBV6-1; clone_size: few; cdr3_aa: CASSEAGFNNSPLHF; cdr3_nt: TGTGCCAGCAGTGAGGCGGGGTTTAATAATTCACCCCTCCACTTT
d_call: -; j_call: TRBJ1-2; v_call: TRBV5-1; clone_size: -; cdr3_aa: CASSGPRDTGGITF; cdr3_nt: TGCGCCAGCAGCGGACCACGGGACACCGGGGGTATCACCTTC
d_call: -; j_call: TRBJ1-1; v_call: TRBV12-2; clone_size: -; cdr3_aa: CASRWGDRGANEAFF; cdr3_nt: TGTGCAAGTCGCTGGGGGGACAGGGGCGCCAATGAAGCTTTCTTT
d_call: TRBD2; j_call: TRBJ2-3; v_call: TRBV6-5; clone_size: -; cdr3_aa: CASSYDGGWTDTQYF; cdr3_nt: TGTGCCAGCAGTTACGACGGGGGGTGGACAGATACGCAGTATTTT
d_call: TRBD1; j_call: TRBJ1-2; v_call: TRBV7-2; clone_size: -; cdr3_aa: CASSPHRGTIREIYGYTF; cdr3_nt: TGTGCCAGCAGCCCCCACAGGGGGACGATCCGCGAAATCTATGGCTACACCTTC
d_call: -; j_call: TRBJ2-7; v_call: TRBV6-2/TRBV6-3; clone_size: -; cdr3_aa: CASSYRGNSYEQYF; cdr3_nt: TGTGCCAGCAGTTACAGGGGCAACTCCTACGAGCAGTACTTC
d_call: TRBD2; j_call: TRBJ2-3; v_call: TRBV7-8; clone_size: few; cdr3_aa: CASSDGLAGGWDTQYF; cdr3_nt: TGTGCCAGCAGCGACGGACTAGCGGGGGGATGGGATACGCAGTATTTT
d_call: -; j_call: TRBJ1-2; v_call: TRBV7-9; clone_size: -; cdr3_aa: CASSFAANYGYTF; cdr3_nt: TGTGCCAGCAGCTTTGCGGCTAACTATGGCTACACCTTC
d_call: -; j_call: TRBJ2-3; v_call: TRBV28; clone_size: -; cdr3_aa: CASSVAGDTQYF; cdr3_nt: TGTGCCAGCAGCGTCGCCGGGGATACGCAGTATTTT
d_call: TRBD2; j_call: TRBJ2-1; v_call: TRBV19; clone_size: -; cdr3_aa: CASRPRPGTSGGAFNEQFF; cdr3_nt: TGTGCCAGTAGACCCCGCCCCGGGACTAGCGGGGGGGCATTCAATGAGCAGTTCTTC
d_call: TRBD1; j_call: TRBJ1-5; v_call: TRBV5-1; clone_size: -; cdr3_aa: CASSMGQGENQPQHF; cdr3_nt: TGCGCCAGCAGCATGGGACAGGGGGAGAATCAGCCCCAGCATTTT
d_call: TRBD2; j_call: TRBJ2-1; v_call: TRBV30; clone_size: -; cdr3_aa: CAWSVTSGGPYNEQFF; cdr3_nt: TGTGCCTGGAGTGTTACTAGCGGGGGACCCTACAATGAGCAGTTCTTC